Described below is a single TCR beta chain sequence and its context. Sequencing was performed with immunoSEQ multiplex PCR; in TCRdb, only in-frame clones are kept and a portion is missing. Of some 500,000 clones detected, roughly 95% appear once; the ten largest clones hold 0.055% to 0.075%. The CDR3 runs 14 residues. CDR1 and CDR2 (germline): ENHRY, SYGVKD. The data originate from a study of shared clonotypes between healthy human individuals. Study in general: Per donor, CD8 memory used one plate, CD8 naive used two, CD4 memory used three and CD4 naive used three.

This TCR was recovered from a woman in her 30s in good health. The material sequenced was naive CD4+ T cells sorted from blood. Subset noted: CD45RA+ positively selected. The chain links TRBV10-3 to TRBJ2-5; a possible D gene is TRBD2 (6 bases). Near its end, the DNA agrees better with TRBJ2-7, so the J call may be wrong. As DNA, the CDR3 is TGTGCCATCAGTGACCGGGGGAATAGCTACGAGCAGTACTTC. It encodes CAISDRGNSYEQYF.